A single sample gave rise to the 21 T cell receptor beta chains below, sequenced in a study of T cells in Graves' hyperthyroidism and ophthalmopathy. It was RNA transcripts that yielded the amplified TCR beta CDR3 regions. In the first-round RT-PCR of the TCR CDR3, the HTBI primer set was used. Via MiXCR, TCRdb re-called the multiplex PCR reads, giving one row per CDR3 protein. The sample yields about 380,000 distinct CDR3 sequences, around a sixth seen once. The sequencing sample was made of blood. All receptors come from a man younger than 35 with Graves' ophthalmopathy.

The DNA for the CDR3 is TGCGCCAGCAGCCGAGAAGGGTCAGGGGCCTACGAGCAGTACTTC. Its translation is CASSREGSGAYEQYF. The V call is TRBV4-1, the J call TRBJ2-7; the D gene is possibly TRBD1 (6 bases). There are 15 residues in the CDR3. Trimming stripped 4 bases from V and 2 bases from J, with 15 bases between. Germline CDR1 reads MGHRA; CDR2 reads YSYEKL.

This clonotype was found many times. V usage is TRBV2 and J usage is TRBJ2-7; TRBD1 matches 8 bases. Trimming cost V 7 bases and J 2 bases; bases outside gene matches: 13. CDR3 length equals 16 residues. Germline values: CDR1 SNHLY, CDR2 FYNNEI. The CDR3 sequence is CASTKFPQGAAYEQYF. CDR3 sequence (DNA): TGTGCCAGCACTAAGTTCCCCCAGGGGGCGGCCTACGAGCAGTACTTC.

This clonotype came up a few times. The chain employs TRBV5-1 and TRBJ2-1, with TRBD1 identical over 7 bases. After removal of 5 bases from V and 0 bases from J, the junction contained 14 bases not matched to a gene. From germline, CDR1 is SGHRS and CDR2 YFSETQ. The CDR3 runs 18 residues. As DNA, the CDR3 is TGCGCCAGCAGGCCGACAGGGCTTGGGGCTCACTCCTACAATGAGCAGTTCTTC. Translated: CASRPTGLGAHSYNEQFF.

Remarks on this clonotype: The junction shows a germline mismatch at one end, possibly a read error. The V and J genes are TRBV27 and TRBJ2-1; no definite D call. CDR1 MNHEY and CDR2 SMNVEV come from the germline V gene (reference sequence). The CDR3 runs 13 residues. The CDR3 here is CASSLSSRNGQFF. In DNA, the CDR3 is TGTGCCAGCAGTTTATCGTCCCGGAATGGGCAGTTCTTC.

This clonotype has at least ten counts. V usage is TRBV20-1 and J usage is TRBJ1-5; no reliable D call. The length of the CDR3 is 14 residues. Trimming shortened V by 6 bases and J by 2 bases, and 14 bases separated the two germline ends. Germline V CDR1 and CDR2: DFQATT, SNEGSKA (reference sequence). The CDR3 sequence: CSASSASGNQPQHF. In DNA, the CDR3 is TGCAGTGCCTCAAGTGCGTCGGGCAATCAGCCCCAGCATTTT.

This clonotype turned up a few times. V usage is TRBV4-2 and J usage is TRBJ2-7; a possible D gene is TRBD1 (6 bases). V dropped 0 bases and J dropped 4 bases, with 16 bases sitting between them. This CDR3 has 16 amino acids. Germline CDR1 and CDR2: LGHNA and YNFKEQ. CDR3 coding DNA: TGTGCCAGCAGCCAAGACCTCGCCGGACAGAGGTACGAGCAGTACTTC. Translating gives CASSQDLAGQRYEQYF.

This clonotype was seen many times. The V gene is TRBV18, the J gene TRBJ1-5; D gene ambiguous. CDR3 length equals 13 residues. Germline V CDR1 and CDR2: KGHSH, LQKENI. V lost 3 bases to trimming and J lost 6 bases, with 9 bases between them. CDR3 protein: CASSPSEGQPQHF. The CDR3, as DNA: TGTGCCAGCTCACCCTCCGAGGGTCAGCCCCAGCATTTT.

There are a few counts of this clonotype. The chain couples TRBV19 to TRBJ2-1; a possible D gene is TRBD2 (7 bases). There are 15 residues in the CDR3. Germline CDR1 LNHDA, CDR2 SQIVND (reference sequence). Trimming removed 5 bases from V and 4 bases from J, with 15 bases in between. CDR3 residues: CASSVARGGYNEQFF. The CDR3 nucleotides are TGTGCCAGTAGTGTCGCAAGGGGGGGGTACAATGAGCAGTTCTTC.

The sample holds many counts of this clonotype. The junction shows a germline mismatch at one end, possibly a read error. V is TRBV12-3 or TRBV12-4 and J is TRBJ2-5; D unclear. CDR3 size: 11 residues. The CDR3 spells CASSLGETQYF. The CDR3 coding sequence is TGTGCCAGCAGCTTAGGGGAGACCCAGTACTTC.

This clonotype appeared a few times. In DNA form, the CDR3 reads TGTGCCAGCAGTTTAAGCCGGGAACTCTACAATGAGCAGTTCTTC. Amino acids: CASSLSRELYNEQFF. The V gene is TRBV12-3 or TRBV12-4, the J gene TRBJ2-1; TRBD2 is a possible D gene (5 bases). This CDR3 is 15 amino acids long. Deletions cut 2 bases from V and 3 bases from J, with 11 bases between.

This rearrangement joins TRBV6-1 to TRBJ2-5; TRBD2 agrees at 8 bases. V shed 7 bases, J shed 0 bases, and the junction held 4 bases outside the gene matches. CDR3 length: 14 residues. Germline loops: CDR1 MNHNS, CDR2 SASEGT. The DNA for the CDR3 is TGTGCCAGCAAACTGACTAGCGACCAAGAGACCCAGTACTTC. The encoded protein is CASKLTSDQETQYF.

This clonotype was recorded at least ten times. The chain links TRBV2 to TRBJ1-1; D uncertain. CDR1 and CDR2 from the germline V gene are SNHLY and FYNNEI. The CDR3 loop spans 14 amino acids. Trimming took 5 bases from V and 11 from J, leaving 21 bases between them. The CDR3 is CASSNSLVQNGAFF. In DNA form, the CDR3 reads TGTGCCAGCAGTAACAGCTTAGTTCAGAACGGGGCTTTCTTT.

This clonotype occurred a few times. The CDR3 coding sequence is TGTGCCAGCAGCTTAGGAACGGAGAACACCGGGGAGCTGTTTTTT. Its translation is CASSLGTENTGELFF. This sequence joins TRBV13 and TRBJ2-2; D call uncertain. Germline lookup yields CDR1 PRHDT and CDR2 FYEKMQ (reference sequence). This CDR3 contains 15 residues. V was clipped by 0 bases and J by 1 base, with 6 bases between them. Supplemented by reference TRBV13 and TRBJ2-2, the full variable domain reads AAGVIQSPRHLIKEKRETATLKCYPIPRHDTVYWYQQGPGQDPQFLISFYEKMQSDKGSIPDRFSAQQFSDYHSELNMSSLELGDSALYFCASSLGTENTGELFFGEGSRLTVL.

The V call is TRBV2, the J call TRBJ1-1; 12 positions agree with TRBD1. The trim removed 2 bases at V and 7 bases at J, leaving 5 bases unmatched. This CDR3 has 15 residues. Germline CDR1 reads SNHLY; CDR2 reads FYNNEI. CDR3 in amino acids: CASSERGDRGLEAFF. The CDR3, as DNA: TGTGCCAGCAGTGAAAGGGGGGACAGGGGGCTTGAAGCTTTCTTT.

This clonotype showed up many times. V is TRBV20-1 and J is TRBJ1-1, with D possibly matching TRBD1 (5 bases). The CDR3 is 14 amino acids. V was clipped by 6 bases and J by 0 bases, with 14 bases between them. Germline V gene data show CDR1 as DFQATT and CDR2 as SNEGSKA (reference sequence). The CDR3 DNA reads TGCAGTGCCGGTCGGGGCCATATGAACACTGAAGCTTTCTTT. This translates into CSAGRGHMNTEAFF.

There are a few counts of this clonotype. The rearrangement joins TRBV24-1 to TRBJ1-1; 7 bases are shared with TRBD1. The CDR3 covers 12 residues. Germline CDR1 reads KGHDR; CDR2 reads SFDVKD. The V gene end was trimmed by 4 bases and the J gene end by 8 bases; junction bases not matched to a gene: 3. The CDR3 protein is CATSDRGSEAFF. CDR3 in DNA: TGTGCCACCAGTGACAGGGGGTCCGAAGCTTTCTTT.

This clonotype appeared many times. V gene TRBV2 combines with J gene TRBJ2-3, with D perhaps TRBD1 (5 bases). The germline gives CDR1 SNHLY, CDR2 FYNNEI. Trimming stripped 7 bases from V and 1 base from J, with 15 bases between. CDR3 size: 15 residues. The CDR3 region is CASKAWGRGTDTQYF. The CDR3 DNA is TGTGCCAGCAAGGCATGGGGCCGGGGCACAGATACGCAGTATTTT.

Ten or more counts support this clonotype. The gene calls are TRBV5-1 and TRBJ2-3; TRBD2 aligns across 8 bases. The CDR3 runs 16 residues. CDR1 is SGHRS, CDR2 YFSETQ, per germline. V lost 1 base and J lost 3; bases outside the gene matches: 7. The CDR3 region has the DNA TGCGCCAGCAGCTTGTGGGCGGGGGGATCAACAGATACGCAGTATTTT. This encodes CASSLWAGGSTDTQYF.

This clonotype came up a few times. The rearrangement uses TRBV7-2 and TRBJ2-7; TRBD1 might be the D (8 bases). The CDR3 runs 18 residues. Trimming removed 2 bases at V and 3 bases at J, with 23 bases between. Germline V gives CDR1 SGHTA, CDR2 FQGNSA. The DNA for the CDR3 is TGTGCCAGCAGCTTAAGTAGAGGAACAGGGGGGGGTATCTACGAGCAGTACTTC. Encoded protein: CASSLSRGTGGGIYEQYF.

Ten or more counts support this clonotype. The CDR3 nucleotides are TGTGCCAGCAGTTCGACAGGGTCGGGTCAGCCCCAGCATTTT. Its translation: CASSSTGSGQPQHF. This chain links TRBV12-3 or TRBV12-4 with TRBJ1-5; 7 bases fit TRBD1. The CDR3 totals 14 residues. Trimming cost V 4 bases and J 6 bases; bases outside gene matches: 6.

This clonotype showed up many times. The V call is TRBV24-1, the J call TRBJ2-7; 8 bases map to TRBD1. The length of the CDR3 is 13 residues. Germline lookup yields CDR1 KGHDR and CDR2 SFDVKD. Trimming removed 3 bases from V and 5 bases from J; junction bases left unmatched: 2. DNA of the CDR3: TGTGCCACCAGTGATCCGGACAGGGACGAGCAGTACTTC. Amino acid sequence: CATSDPDRDEQYF.